The 24 T cell receptor beta chains in this list originate from one sample, sequenced in a study of cytotoxic CD8 clonotypes in ibrutinib-treated CLL. TCRdb's table, derived via immunoSEQ multiplex PCR, lists solely in-frame clones and lacks some. The sample lists under 200,000 clones, about 80% seen once, with over 4.5% in the top ten. Sequenced here: PBMCs, sampled after 24 months of ibrutinib treatment. The receptors stem from a human donor with chronic lymphocytic leukemia.

The chain joins TRBV29-1 to TRBJ1-2; 8 nucleotides match TRBD1. Per the germline V gene, CDR1 is SQVTM and CDR2 is ANQGSEA. Losses at the gene ends were 7 bases for V and 3 bases for J; bases not matched to a gene: 16. The CDR3 runs to 16 residues. DNA for the CDR3: TGCAGCGCTCCAGGGGGCGACCAGATATATTACTATGGCTACACCTTC. It translates to CSAPGGDQIYYYGYTF.

This rearrangement joins TRBV28 to TRBJ2-1; perhaps TRBD1 as D (6 bases). CDR3 length: 16 amino acids. V was clipped by 5 bases and J by 5 bases, with 19 bases between them. Germline V gene sequence: CDR1 MDHEN, CDR2 SYDVKM. Here the CDR3 DNA reads TGTGCCAGCAGTCCCACCATGGCGACAGGACACAATGAGCAGTTCTTC. Translating gives CASSPTMATGHNEQFF.

The CDR3 nucleotides are TGTGCCAGCTCAGGGCGGAATCGGAATCAGCCCCAGCATTTT. Its protein product is CASSGRNRNQPQHF. The chain joins TRBV2 to TRBJ1-5; D is perhaps TRBD1 (5 bases). The germline CDR1 and CDR2 sequences are SNHLY and FYNNEI. V lost 8 bases and J 4 bases, leaving 15 bases between the germline ends. The CDR3 has 14 residues. The full variable domain, completed using reference TRBV2 and TRBJ1-5, is EPEVTQTPSHQVTQMGQEVILRCVPISNHLYFYWYRQILGQKVEFLVSFYNNEISEKSEIFDDQFSVERPDGSNFTLKIRSTKLEDSAMYFCASSGRNRNQPQHFGDGTRLSIL.

The genes are TRBV29-1 and TRBJ1-2; tentative D call: TRBD1 (5 bases). The germline V gene has CDR1 SQVTM and CDR2 ANQGSEA. V was cut by 7 bases and J by 4 bases, with 16 bases left in between. CDR3 size: 13 residues. The CDR3 coding sequence is TGCAGCGCCAGTGAGAGGCAGGGCTATGGCTACACCTTC. This encodes CSASERQGYGYTF. Together with reference TRBV29-1 and TRBJ1-2, the CDR3 gives the full variable domain: SAVISQKPSRDICQRGTSLTIQCQVDSQVTMMFWYRQQPGQSLTLIATANQGSEATYESGFVIDKFPISRPNLTFSTLTVSNMSPEDSSIYLCSASERQGYGYTFGSGTRLTVV.

The chain combines TRBV12-5 with TRBJ1-4; possible D gene TRBD1, 6 bases. Germline CDR1 and CDR2: LGHNT and FRNRAP. The V gene lost 1 base and the J gene lost 2 bases, with 11 bases spanning the gap. The CDR3 is 16 amino acids. As DNA, the CDR3 is TGTGCTAGTGGTTTGGGGACAGCCTTTACTAATGAAAAACTGTTTTTT. It codes for CASGLGTAFTNEKLFF.

V usage is TRBV6-6 and J usage is TRBJ1-2, with 8 bases that match TRBD1. The germline V gene encodes CDR1 MNHNY and CDR2 SVGAGI (reference sequence). Losses at the gene ends were 0 bases for V and 3 bases for J; bases not matched to a gene: 6. This CDR3 has 16 residues. The CDR3 DNA is TGTGCCAGCAGTTACTCGAGGGGGGGACAGGACTATGGCTACACCTTC. Translated, it gives CASSYSRGGQDYGYTF.

Points on this clone: Other DNA sequences of this sample code for an identical CDR3. This chain uses TRBV5-1 with TRBJ2-6; TRBD1 might be the D (6 bases). Germline CDR1 is SGHRS and CDR2 is YFSETQ. This CDR3 is 15 amino acids long. The V and J ends lost 2 bases and 1 base respectively, with 7 bases between them. The CDR3 here is CASSLGGSGANVLTF. CDR3 nucleotide sequence: TGCGCCAGCAGCTTAGGGGGTTCTGGGGCCAACGTCCTGACTTTC.

The chain carries TRBV7-2 and TRBJ1-4; weak D call: TRBD1 (5 bases). The V gene's germline CDR1 is SGHTA and CDR2 FQGNSA. The CDR3 length is 17 residues. V was shortened by 2 bases and J by 2 bases, with 15 bases between the two germline ends. CDR3 sequence reads: CASSLMGRVTTNEKLFF. Written as DNA, the CDR3 is TGTGCCAGCAGCTTAATGGGCAGGGTAACCACTAATGAAAAACTGTTTTTT.

The chain recombines TRBV2 with TRBJ1-1, with unresolved D. Germline loops: CDR1 SNHLY, CDR2 FYNNEI. V shed 4 bases and J shed 1 base, with 7 bases lying between them. CDR3 length equals 13 residues. This CDR3 reads CASSAKENTEAFF. The CDR3 DNA reads as TGTGCCAGCAGTGCCAAAGAGAACACTGAAGCTTTCTTT.

This clone was picked up a small number of times. J is TRBJ1-1 and V is TRBV19; no clear D. The ends were cut back, 3 bases at V and 6 bases at J, with 17 bases in the middle. The CDR3 loop spans 15 amino acids. Germline-derived CDR1 and CDR2 are LNHDA and SQIVND (reference sequence). In DNA form, the CDR3 reads TGTGCCAGTAGTATGTTTGCCTCAGTTGGCGCTGAAGCTTTCTTT. It yields the protein CASSMFASVGAEAFF.

This chain joins TRBV6-5 and TRBJ1-2; TRBD1 is a possible D gene (5 bases). CDR3 length: 13 amino acids. Germline assignment: CDR1 MNHEY and CDR2 SVGAGI. V lost 6 bases and J lost 6, with 14 bases in between. The CDR3 bases are TGTGCCAGCAGGCCGGGACTCACGGATGGCTACACCTTC. Translating it yields CASRPGLTDGYTF.

The J gene is TRBJ2-1, the V gene TRBV7-2, with TRBD2 matching over 13 bases. Germline V gives CDR1 SGHTA, CDR2 FQGNSA. V lost 5 bases, J lost 7 bases, and 5 bases stayed unmatched. There are 15 residues in the CDR3. The CDR3 bases are TGTGCCAGCAGCACTAGCGGGAGGGCCCAAAATGAGCAGTTCTTC. This sequence encodes CASSTSGRAQNEQFF.

The genes are TRBV27 and TRBJ2-5; tentative D call: TRBD1 (6 bases). This CDR3 contains 15 residues. The V and J ends lost 7 bases and 7 bases respectively, with 22 bases between them. CDR1 MNHEY and CDR2 SMNVEV come from the germline V gene (reference sequence). CDR3 in amino acids: CASTTGYNRGGTQYF. CDR3 DNA sequence: TGTGCCAGCACCACAGGGTACAACCGAGGTGGGACCCAGTACTTC.

V is TRBV7-9 and J is TRBJ2-3; D is undetermined. The V end lost 4 bases, the J end lost 6 bases, and 8 bases lay between the germline ends. The CDR3 is 12 residues long. The germline V gene encodes CDR1 SEHNR and CDR2 FQNEAQ (reference sequence). This CDR3 is CASSSLWDTQYF. CDR3 sequence (DNA): TGTGCCAGCAGCTCACTGTGGGATACGCAGTATTTT.

This chain's CDR3 is CASSPSEDTEAFF. The CDR3 nucleotides read TGCGCCAGCAGCCCCTCGGAGGACACTGAAGCTTTCTTT. The genes are TRBV5-1 and TRBJ1-1; D gene uncertain. CDR3 length equals 13 residues. Per the germline V gene, CDR1 is SGHRS and CDR2 is YFSETQ. Trimming cost V 4 bases and J 3 bases, with 10 bases left between them.

J is TRBJ2-1 and V is TRBV27; D might be TRBD2 (6 bases). The V gene's germline CDR1 is MNHEY and CDR2 SMNVEV (reference sequence). CDR3 size: 16 residues. The V gene lost 8 bases and the J gene lost 0 bases, with 17 bases spanning the gap. CDR3 loop: CASSGGGSGSYNEQFF. The CDR3 coding sequence is TGTGCCAGCTCCGGGGGAGGTAGCGGCTCCTACAATGAGCAGTTCTTC.

The rearrangement joins TRBV28 to TRBJ1-2; 12 nucleotides match TRBD1. J was trimmed by 4 bases and V by 4 bases; bases with no gene match: 13. This CDR3 has 18 residues. Germline V CDR1 and CDR2: MDHEN, SYDVKM. CDR3 DNA: TGTGCCAGCAGTTCACAACACCTCGGGACAGGGGGCTCCTATGGCTACACCTTC. It codes for CASSSQHLGTGGSYGYTF.

The chain recombines TRBV6-5 with TRBJ2-3, with D maybe TRBD2 (5 bases). Germline V gene lookup returns CDR1 MNHEY and CDR2 SVGAGI. The CDR3 spans 16 residues. Trimming shortened V by 1 base and J by 1 base, and 12 bases separated the two germline ends. CDR3 residues: CASSYWAMGGTDTQYF. The CDR3 DNA reads TGTGCCAGCAGTTACTGGGCTATGGGAGGCACAGATACGCAGTATTTT.

This rearrangement joins TRBV18 to TRBJ2-3; D remains unclear. The CDR3 consists of 15 residues. The germline V gene has CDR1 KGHSH and CDR2 LQKENI. Deletions cut 3 bases from V and 0 bases from J, with 10 bases between. The CDR3 DNA reads TGTGCCAGCTCACCCCTCTCGGCCAGCACAGATACGCAGTATTTT. Protein sequence: CASSPLSASTDTQYF.

The rearrangement uses TRBV7-3 and TRBJ2-7; TRBD1 agrees at 8 bases. CDR3 length equals 13 residues. Germline V gene sequence: CDR1 SGHTA, CDR2 FQGTGA. V was clipped by 8 bases and J by 0 bases; unmatched bases: 3. CDR3 sequence reads: CASGQGASYEQYF. The CDR3 DNA sequence: TGTGCCAGCGGGCAGGGGGCCTCCTACGAGCAGTACTTC.

The chain recombines TRBV4-2 with TRBJ1-4; a weak D match, TRBD1 (5 bases). The CDR3 loop spans 16 amino acids. CDR1 is LGHNA and CDR2 is YNFKEQ in the germline V gene. V was shortened by 3 bases and J by 0 bases, with 11 bases between the two germline ends. CDR3 in amino acids: CASSQGDGATNEKLFF. The CDR3 coding sequence is TGTGCCAGCAGCCAGGGGGACGGAGCAACTAATGAAAAACTGTTTTTT.

The rearrangement uses TRBV6-6 and TRBJ2-7; TRBD2 is a possible D gene (6 bases). Trimming took off 0 bases at V and 7 bases at J, with 13 bases between the two ends. CDR3 length equals 14 residues. Germline V gene lookup returns CDR1 MNHNY and CDR2 SVGAGI (reference sequence). The CDR3 here is CASSYSTFGGEQYF. CDR3 bases: TGTGCCAGCAGTTACTCTACCTTCGGAGGGGAGCAGTACTTC.

This sequence joins TRBV28 and TRBJ2-7; 9 nucleotides line up with TRBD1. The germline gives CDR1 MDHEN, CDR2 SYDVKM. V was clipped by 5 bases and J by 3 bases; unmatched bases: 8. This CDR3 has 15 residues. This CDR3 reads CASSPPSGQGYEQYF. The CDR3 region has the DNA TGTGCCAGCAGTCCCCCCTCGGGACAGGGCTACGAGCAGTACTTC.

In this sample, this clone turned up once. V and J are TRBV4-2 and TRBJ2-3; 9 bases fit TRBD1. Trimming took 1 base from V and 4 from J; bases not matched to a gene: 0. CDR1 and CDR2 (germline): LGHNA, YNFKEQ. The CDR3 runs 14 residues. The CDR3 loop reads CASSQGTGADTQYF. Here the CDR3 DNA reads TGTGCCAGCAGCCAAGGGACAGGGGCAGATACGCAGTATTTT.